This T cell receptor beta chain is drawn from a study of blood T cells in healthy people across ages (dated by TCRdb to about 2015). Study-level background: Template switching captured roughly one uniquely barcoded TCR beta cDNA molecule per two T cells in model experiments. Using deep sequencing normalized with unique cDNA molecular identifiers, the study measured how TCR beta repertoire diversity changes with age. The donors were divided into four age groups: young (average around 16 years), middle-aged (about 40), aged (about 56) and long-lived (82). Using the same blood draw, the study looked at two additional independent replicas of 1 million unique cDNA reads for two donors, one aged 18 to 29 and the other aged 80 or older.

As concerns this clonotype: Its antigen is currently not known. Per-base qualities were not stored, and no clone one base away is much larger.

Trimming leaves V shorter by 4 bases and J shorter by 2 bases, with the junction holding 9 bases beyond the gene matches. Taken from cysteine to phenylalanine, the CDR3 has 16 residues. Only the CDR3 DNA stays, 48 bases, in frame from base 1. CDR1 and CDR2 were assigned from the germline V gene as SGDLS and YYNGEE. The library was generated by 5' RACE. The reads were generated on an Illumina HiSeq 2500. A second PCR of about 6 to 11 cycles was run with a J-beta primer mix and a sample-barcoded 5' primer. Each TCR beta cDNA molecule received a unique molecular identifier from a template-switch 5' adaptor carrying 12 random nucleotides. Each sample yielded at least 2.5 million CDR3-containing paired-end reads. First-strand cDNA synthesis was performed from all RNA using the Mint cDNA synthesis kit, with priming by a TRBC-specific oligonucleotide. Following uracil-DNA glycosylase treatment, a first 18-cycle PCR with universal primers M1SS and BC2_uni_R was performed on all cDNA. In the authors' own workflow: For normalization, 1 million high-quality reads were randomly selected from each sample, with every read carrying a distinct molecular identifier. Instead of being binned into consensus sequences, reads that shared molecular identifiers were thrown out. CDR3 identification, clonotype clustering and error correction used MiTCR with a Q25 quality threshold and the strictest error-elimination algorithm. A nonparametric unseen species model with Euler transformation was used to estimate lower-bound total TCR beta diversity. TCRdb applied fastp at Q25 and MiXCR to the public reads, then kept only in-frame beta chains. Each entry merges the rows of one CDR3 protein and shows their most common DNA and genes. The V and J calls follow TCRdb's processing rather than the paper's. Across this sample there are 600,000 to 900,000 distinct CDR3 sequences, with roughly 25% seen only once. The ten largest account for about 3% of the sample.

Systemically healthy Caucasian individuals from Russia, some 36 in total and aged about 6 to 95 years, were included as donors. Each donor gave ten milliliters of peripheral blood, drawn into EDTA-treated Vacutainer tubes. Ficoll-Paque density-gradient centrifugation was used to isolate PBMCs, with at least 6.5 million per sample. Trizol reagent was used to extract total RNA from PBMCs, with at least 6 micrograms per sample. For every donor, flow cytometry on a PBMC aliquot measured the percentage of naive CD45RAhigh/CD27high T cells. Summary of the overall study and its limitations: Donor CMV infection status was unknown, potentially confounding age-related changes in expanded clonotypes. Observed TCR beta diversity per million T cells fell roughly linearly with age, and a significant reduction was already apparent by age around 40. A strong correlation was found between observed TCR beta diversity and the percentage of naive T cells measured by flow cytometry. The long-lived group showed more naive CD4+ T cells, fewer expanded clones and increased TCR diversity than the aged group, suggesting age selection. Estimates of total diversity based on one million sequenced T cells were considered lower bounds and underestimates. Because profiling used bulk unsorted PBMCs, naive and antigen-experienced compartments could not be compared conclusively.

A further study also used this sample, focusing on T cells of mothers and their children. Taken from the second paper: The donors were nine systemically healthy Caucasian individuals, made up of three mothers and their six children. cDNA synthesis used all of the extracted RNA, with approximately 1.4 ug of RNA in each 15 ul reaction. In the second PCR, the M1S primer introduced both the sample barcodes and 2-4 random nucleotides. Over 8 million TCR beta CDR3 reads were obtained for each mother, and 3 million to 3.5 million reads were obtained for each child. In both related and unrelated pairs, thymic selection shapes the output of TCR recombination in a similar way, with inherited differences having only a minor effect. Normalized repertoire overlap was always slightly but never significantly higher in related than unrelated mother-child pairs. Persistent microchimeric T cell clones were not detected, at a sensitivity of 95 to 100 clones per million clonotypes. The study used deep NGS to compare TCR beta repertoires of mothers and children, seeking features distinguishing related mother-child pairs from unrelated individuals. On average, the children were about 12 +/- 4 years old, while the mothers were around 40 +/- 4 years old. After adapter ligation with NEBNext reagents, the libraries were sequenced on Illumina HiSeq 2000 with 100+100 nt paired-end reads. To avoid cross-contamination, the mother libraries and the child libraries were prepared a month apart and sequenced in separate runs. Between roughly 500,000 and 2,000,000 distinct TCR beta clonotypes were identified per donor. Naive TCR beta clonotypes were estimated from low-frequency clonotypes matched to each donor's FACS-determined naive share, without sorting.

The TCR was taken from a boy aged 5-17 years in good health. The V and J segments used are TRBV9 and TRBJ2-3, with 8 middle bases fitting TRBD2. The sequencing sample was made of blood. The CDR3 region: CASSSRGGGLTDTQYF. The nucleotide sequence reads TGTGCCAGCAGCTCCCGGGGGGGGGGCCTCACAGATACGCAGTATTTT.